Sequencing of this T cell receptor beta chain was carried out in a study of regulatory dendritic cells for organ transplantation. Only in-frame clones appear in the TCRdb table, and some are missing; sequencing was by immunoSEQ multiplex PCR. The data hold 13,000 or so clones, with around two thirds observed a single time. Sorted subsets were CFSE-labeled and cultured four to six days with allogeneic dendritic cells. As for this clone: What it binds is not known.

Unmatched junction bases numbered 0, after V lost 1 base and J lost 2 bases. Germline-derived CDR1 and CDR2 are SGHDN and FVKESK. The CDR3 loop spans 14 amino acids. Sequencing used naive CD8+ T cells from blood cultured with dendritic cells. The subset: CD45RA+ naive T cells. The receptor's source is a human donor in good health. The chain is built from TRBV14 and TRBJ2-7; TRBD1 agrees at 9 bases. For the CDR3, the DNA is TGTGCCAGCAGCCAAGGACAGGGGGCCTACGAGCAGTACTTC. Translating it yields CASSQGQGAYEQYF.